The rows below give T cell receptor beta chains drawn from one sample of a study of CXCR3-negative and CXCR3-positive naive CD8 T cells. Following a re-call of the 5' RACE reads, TCRdb has one entry per CDR3 protein and lacks DNA. Its clone listing holds tens of thousands of distinct CDR3 sequences. Specimen: naive CXCR3+ CD8+ T cells from blood. These receptors all stem from a human donor in good health. Some clones in this sample may be carry-over from other donors' samples. Each CDR3 is given with its conserved first and last residue.

j_call: TRBJ2-7
v_call: TRBV4-1
cdr3_aa: CASSQEQGPEQYF

j_call: TRBJ2-7
v_call: TRBV11-2
cdr3_aa: CASSQRKGSYEQYF

j_call: TRBJ2-3
v_call: TRBV7-8
cdr3_aa: CASQRDRVFTDTQYF

j_call: TRBJ1-2
v_call: TRBV5-6
cdr3_aa: CASSLANGHFRDYGYTF

j_call: TRBJ1-5
v_call: TRBV25-1
cdr3_aa: CASSYSNRPQHF

j_call: TRBJ1-2
v_call: TRBV5-1
cdr3_aa: CASSWGHINSDYGYTF

j_call: TRBJ2-2
v_call: TRBV7-6
cdr3_aa: CASSFSRTIITGELFF

j_call: TRBJ2-7
v_call: TRBV5-1
cdr3_aa: CASSLILDSPWEQYF

j_call: TRBJ2-7
v_call: TRBV28
cdr3_aa: CASSRDQFYEQYF

j_call: TRBJ1-1
v_call: TRBV4-3
cdr3_aa: CASSQEGRKNTEAFF

j_call: TRBJ2-7
v_call: TRBV29-1
cdr3_aa: CSVFGSGSSYEQYF

j_call: TRBJ1-5
v_call: TRBV20-1
cdr3_aa: CSARRRGTPNQPQHF

j_call: TRBJ1-6
v_call: TRBV5-6
cdr3_aa: CASSLGQTNSPLHF

j_call: TRBJ2-1
v_call: TRBV28
cdr3_aa: CASSWFGTSAYNEQFF

j_call: TRBJ2-7
v_call: TRBV15
cdr3_aa: CATSRDKAGSWYEQYF

j_call: TRBJ1-1
v_call: TRBV29-1
cdr3_aa: CSVARNTEAFF

j_call: TRBJ2-1
v_call: TRBV27
cdr3_aa: CASSLSWGNEQFF

j_call: TRBJ2-7
v_call: TRBV14
cdr3_aa: CASSLRTGTYEQYF

j_call: TRBJ2-3
v_call: TRBV28
cdr3_aa: CASSLSLGGGTDTQYF

j_call: TRBJ2-2
v_call: TRBV29-1
cdr3_aa: CSVVGRGGASHTGELFF

j_call: TRBJ2-3
v_call: TRBV12-3/TRBV12-4
cdr3_aa: CASSDRGQKADTQYF

j_call: TRBJ1-5
v_call: TRBV3-1
cdr3_aa: CASSQDPDRPPNQPQHF

j_call: TRBJ2-4
v_call: TRBV28
cdr3_aa: CASSWGTVVAKNIQYF

j_call: TRBJ2-7
v_call: TRBV15
cdr3_aa: CATSREMGARGASYEQYF

j_call: TRBJ2-7
v_call: TRBV28
cdr3_aa: CASSQGLSSSSYEQYF

j_call: TRBJ2-3
v_call: TRBV28
cdr3_aa: CASSLWGDSGFTDTQYF

j_call: TRBJ1-2
v_call: TRBV5-1
cdr3_aa: CASSLGSGNNYGYTF

j_call: TRBJ2-1
v_call: TRBV12-3/TRBV12-4
cdr3_aa: CASRRPGEEQFF

j_call: TRBJ2-1
v_call: TRBV5-1
cdr3_aa: CASSFDFGRGSSYEQYF

j_call: TRBJ2-7
v_call: TRBV5-1
cdr3_aa: CASSLARDYEQYF

j_call: TRBJ1-5
v_call: TRBV13
cdr3_aa: CASSQGDQPQHF

j_call: TRBJ2-7
v_call: TRBV29-1
cdr3_aa: CSVERLQGQNYEQYF

j_call: TRBJ2-3
v_call: TRBV7-6
cdr3_aa: CASSSTMRGTDTQYF

j_call: TRBJ2-1
v_call: TRBV30
cdr3_aa: CAWSGSSSYNEQFF

j_call: TRBJ2-7
v_call: TRBV12-3/TRBV12-4
cdr3_aa: CASSFNLGDSSSYEQDF

j_call: TRBJ2-1
v_call: TRBV7-2
cdr3_aa: CASSRLGGSSYNEKFF

j_call: TRBJ2-1
v_call: TRBV25-1
cdr3_aa: CASSVPGQGLTEQFF

j_call: TRBJ1-6
v_call: TRBV7-8
cdr3_aa: CASSLFGGGSPLHF

j_call: TRBJ2-5
v_call: TRBV28
cdr3_aa: CASKSGLLETQYF

j_call: TRBJ2-7
v_call: TRBV29-1
cdr3_aa: CSVTDRGYYEQYF

j_call: TRBJ1-2
v_call: TRBV28
cdr3_aa: CASSLRGINYGYTF

j_call: TRBJ2-2
v_call: TRBV5-1
cdr3_aa: CASSFGLAGNTGELFF

j_call: TRBJ2-3
v_call: TRBV7-8
cdr3_aa: CASSPRRTIRRDTQYF

j_call: TRBJ2-5
v_call: TRBV28
cdr3_aa: CASSFPTSGTGDDETQYF

j_call: TRBJ2-7
v_call: TRBV29-1
cdr3_aa: CSVEDKSVGQGVNEQYF

j_call: TRBJ2-1
v_call: TRBV27
cdr3_aa: CASSLRLAGDGNEQFF

j_call: TRBJ1-1
v_call: TRBV7-8
cdr3_aa: CASSPDLRDNEWDTEAFF

j_call: TRBJ1-2
v_call: TRBV5-5
cdr3_aa: CASSGGGIDYGYTF

j_call: TRBJ2-3
v_call: TRBV18
cdr3_aa: CASSPPGSTDTQYF